What follows describes a single TCR beta chain. Its antigen remains unidentified. The CDR3 sequence is 17 residues long. The trim removed 0 bases at V and 6 bases at J, leaving 7 bases unmatched. Germline CDR1 reads MNHEY; CDR2 reads SMNVEV (reference sequence). The data were taken from a study of human T cells and chemical hapten exposure. Study-wide context: Once 0.01% DPC had been applied to the upper back by patch test, readings were taken at 6 days. Findings of the study overall: Alopecia in all donors means immunity may differ from healthy individuals. TCRs exceeding 1 in 1000 frequency stayed unchanged with DPC sensitization.

Time point: patch test 1, 2 weeks after DPC sensitization. Treatment described: therapeutic diphenylcyclopropenone sensitization with weekly scalp DPC. Total RNA came from unfractionated whole blood. MiXCR was run by TCRdb on the RACE reads, yielding one entry per CDR3 protein. The table includes about 380,000 distinct CDR3 sequences, approximately 5% detected once. The chain is built from TRBV27 and TRBJ2-1; 11 bases agree with TRBD2. This sequence was found in a woman aged 45 to 65 with alopecia areata. Some clones in this sample may be carry-over from other donors' samples. The sequencing used whole blood, collected in connection with sensitization to the hapten diphenylcyclopropenone (DPC). CDR3 coding DNA: TGTGCCAGCAGTTTATCTAATAGCGGGAGGGCCCCCAATGAGCAGTTCTTC. This sequence encodes CASSLSNSGRAPNEQFF.